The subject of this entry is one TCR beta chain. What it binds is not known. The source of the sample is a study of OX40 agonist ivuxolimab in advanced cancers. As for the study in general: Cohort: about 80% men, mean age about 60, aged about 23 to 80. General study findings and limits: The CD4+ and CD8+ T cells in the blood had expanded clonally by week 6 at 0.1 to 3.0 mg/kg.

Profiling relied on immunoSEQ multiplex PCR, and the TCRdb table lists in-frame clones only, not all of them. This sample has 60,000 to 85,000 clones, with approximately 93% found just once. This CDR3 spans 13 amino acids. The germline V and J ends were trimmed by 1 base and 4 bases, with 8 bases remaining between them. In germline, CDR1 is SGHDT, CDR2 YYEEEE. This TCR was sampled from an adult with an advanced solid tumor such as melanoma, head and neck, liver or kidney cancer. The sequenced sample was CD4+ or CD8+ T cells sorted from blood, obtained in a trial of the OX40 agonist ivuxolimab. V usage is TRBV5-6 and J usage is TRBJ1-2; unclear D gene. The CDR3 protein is CASSLTTGYGYTF. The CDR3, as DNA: TGTGCCAGCAGCTTGACGACGGGCTATGGCTACACCTTC.